Below, 20 T cell receptor beta chains from the same sample are listed, as sequenced in a study of OX40 agonist ivuxolimab in advanced cancers. This table comes from immunoSEQ multiplex PCR, and its TCRdb copy is limited to in-frame clones, with some not included. This table has about 21,000 clones, about 84% appearing once. The sample consisted of CD4+ or CD8+ T cells sorted from blood, taken in a trial of the OX40 agonist ivuxolimab. The receptors stem from an adult with an advanced solid tumor such as melanoma, head and neck, liver or kidney cancer.

With regard to this clone: At the DNA level, this CDR3 is encoded by other sequences in the same sample as well. The chain uses TRBV19 and TRBJ2-1, with D possibly being TRBD2 (6 bases). V shed 0 bases and J shed 4 bases, with 10 bases lying between them. The CDR3 has 15 residues. The V gene's germline CDR1 is LNHDA and CDR2 SQIVND (reference sequence). The CDR3 loop reads CASSIDLGGYNEQFF. The CDR3 nucleotides are TGTGCCAGTAGTATAGATCTGGGGGGTTACAATGAGCAGTTCTTC. Full variable domain (remainder filled in from reference TRBV19 and TRBJ2-1): DGGITQSPKYLFRKEGQNVTLSCEQNLNHDAMYWYRQDPGQGLRLIYYSQIVNDFQKGDIAEGYSVSREKKESFPLTVTSAQKNPTAFYLCASSIDLGGYNEQFFGPGTRLTVL.

The rearrangement links TRBV6-6 to TRBJ1-2; possible D gene TRBD1, 6 bases. The germline CDR1 and CDR2 sequences are MNHNY and SVGAGI (reference sequence). Trimming stripped 5 bases from V and 6 bases from J, with 19 bases between. The CDR3 length is 15 residues. CDR3 residues: CASSALTGKEDGYTF. The CDR3 nucleotides read TGTGCCAGCAGTGCGTTGACAGGAAAGGAGGATGGCTACACCTTC.

This clone was seen just once. The CDR3 here is CASSSDRVWDTEAFF. As DNA, the CDR3 is TGTGCCAGCAGCTCCGACAGGGTATGGGACACTGAAGCTTTCTTT. The chain joins TRBV7-6 to TRBJ1-1, with 7 bases lining up with TRBD1. Looked up from germline, CDR1 is SGHVS and CDR2 is FNYEAQ. This CDR3 has 15 amino acids. The trim removed 4 bases at V and 3 bases at J, leaving 8 bases unmatched.

The chain links TRBV5-5 to TRBJ2-7, with a weak D call TRBD1 (5 bases). Trimming removed 0 bases at V and 2 bases at J, with 12 bases between. CDR1 is SGHKS, CDR2 YYEKEE, per germline (reference sequence). The CDR3 extends over 15 amino acids. This CDR3 is CASSLGQGLPYEQYF. DNA for the CDR3: TGTGCCAGCAGCTTGGGGCAGGGTTTACCCTACGAGCAGTACTTC.

The J gene is TRBJ2-7, the V gene TRBV6-9; 7 nucleotides line up with TRBD1. Germline V lookup: CDR1 MNHGY, CDR2 SVAAGI. The CDR3 is made up of 14 amino acids. Germline trimming cut 4 bases from V and 3 bases from J; bases unmatched to any gene: 6. The CDR3 here is CASSWGTEVYEQYF. The CDR3 nucleotides are TGTGCCAGCAGTTGGGGGACAGAAGTCTACGAGCAGTACTTC.

The chain combines TRBV27 with TRBJ1-1; D remains ambiguous. The CDR3 totals 11 residues. Per the germline V gene, CDR1 is MNHEY and CDR2 is SMNVEV (reference sequence). V gave up 7 bases and J gave up 0 bases, with 3 bases separating them. The CDR3 here is CASMMNTEAFF. The DNA of the CDR3 is TGTGCCAGCATGATGAACACTGAAGCTTTCTTT.

The chain employs TRBV19 and TRBJ2-5; 8 bases match TRBD1. TRBJ2-7 explains the end of the DNA better; the J call may be wrong. The germline gives CDR1 LNHDA, CDR2 SQIVND (reference sequence). The CDR3 covers 15 residues. The CDR3 region is CASSIAPTGVDEQYF. CDR3 coding DNA: TGTGCCAGTAGTATCGCACCGACAGGGGTGGACGAGCAGTACTTC.

This clone was seen a few times. The V gene is TRBV6-6, the J gene TRBJ1-2; 8 bases line up with TRBD1. In germline, CDR1 is MNHNY, CDR2 SVGAGI (reference sequence). The trim removed 2 bases at V and 6 bases at J, leaving 5 bases unmatched. This CDR3 has 14 amino acids. Here the CDR3 reads CASSYRTGRNGYTF. CDR3 DNA sequence: TGTGCCAGCAGTTACCGGACAGGGCGTAATGGCTACACCTTC.

This clone was counted many times. The chain combines TRBV6-4 with TRBJ1-3; 7 bases are shared with TRBD1. CDR1 is MRHNA, CDR2 SNTAGT, per germline. Losses at the gene ends were 6 bases for V and 3 bases for J; bases not matched to a gene: 8. There are 15 residues in the CDR3. This CDR3 reads CASSRDSGGGNTIYF. CDR3 in DNA: TGTGCCAGCAGCCGGGACAGTGGTGGTGGAAACACCATATATTTT.

The chain joins TRBV9 to TRBJ1-5; maybe TRBD1 (6 bases). With 0 bases removed from V and 1 base from J, the gap between germline ends came to 8 bases. Germline V gene data show CDR1 as SGDLS and CDR2 as YYNGEE. This CDR3 has 15 amino acids. CDR3 sequence reads: CASSVGQGSNQPQHF. In DNA form, the CDR3 reads TGTGCCAGCAGCGTAGGGCAGGGGAGCAATCAGCCCCAGCATTTT.

The V call is TRBV4-1, the J call TRBJ2-3; TRBD2 agrees at 7 bases. This CDR3 is built from 13 residues. CDR1 is MGHRA and CDR2 is YSYEKL in the germline V gene. V gave up 1 base and J gave up 10 bases; unmatched junction bases: 5. In nucleotides, the CDR3 is TGCGCCAGCAGCCAAGGGTCAGCGGGGCCGCAGTATTTT. Protein sequence: CASSQGSAGPQYF.

This clone was recorded once. This chain links TRBV15 with TRBJ2-3; maybe TRBD2 (5 bases). V dropped 0 bases and J dropped 3 bases, with 16 bases sitting between them. Per germline, CDR1 LNHNV and CDR2 YYDKDF (reference sequence). The CDR3 consists of 17 residues. The CDR3 region is CATSRDLNGGDTDTQYF. The CDR3, as DNA: TGTGCCACCAGCAGAGATCTTAACGGAGGTGATACAGATACGCAGTATTTT. Using reference TRBV15 and TRBJ2-3 for the parts outside the CDR3, the full variable domain is DAMVIQNPRYQVTQFGKPVTLSCSQTLNHNVMYWYQQKSSQAPKLLFHYYDKDFNNEADTPDNFQSRRPNTSFCFLDIRSPGLGDTAMYLCATSRDLNGGDTDTQYFGPGTRLTVL.

J is TRBJ2-2 and V is TRBV18; D gene ambiguous. Trimming cost V 0 bases and J 5 bases, with 10 bases left between them. Looked up from germline, CDR1 is KGHSH and CDR2 is LQKENI. The CDR3 is 15 residues long. This CDR3 is CASSPPMDLTGELFF. In DNA, the CDR3 is TGTGCCAGCTCACCACCCATGGACCTTACCGGGGAGCTGTTTTTT.

The genes are TRBV5-6 and TRBJ1-2, with no clear D. In germline, CDR1 is SGHDT, CDR2 YYEEEE. The CDR3 consists of 15 residues. Trimming shortened V by 1 base and J by 2 bases, and 12 bases separated the two germline ends. The CDR3 DNA sequence: TGTGCCAGCAGCTTGTCTCCGGCAGAAAACTATGGCTACACCTTC. Translation gives CASSLSPAENYGYTF.

This rearrangement joins TRBV19 to TRBJ1-5, with a weak D call TRBD1 (5 bases). The CDR3 totals 15 residues. CDR1 LNHDA and CDR2 SQIVND come from the germline V gene (reference sequence). V gave up 5 bases and J gave up 5 bases, with 16 bases separating them. CDR3 loop: CASSPVDTPHQPQHF. The CDR3 DNA is TGTGCCAGTAGTCCCGTGGACACCCCTCATCAGCCCCAGCATTTT.

This clone is a singleton in its sample. The chain has TRBV6-5 and TRBJ2-7, with D possibly matching TRBD2 (5 bases). The CDR3 contains 14 residues. The germline V gene encodes CDR1 MNHEY and CDR2 SVGAGI. The V gene lost 7 bases and the J gene lost 5 bases, with 18 bases spanning the gap. CDR3 DNA sequence: TGTGCCAGCACAGACCCTGGGTGGGGAGACGAGCAGTACTTC. Translation: CASTDPGWGDEQYF.

The CDR3 loop is CASSQWGGGDNSPLHF. The CDR3 DNA is TGTGCCAGCAGCCAGTGGGGAGGGGGGGATAATTCACCCCTCCACTTT. V is TRBV11-1 and J is TRBJ1-6, with D tentatively TRBD1 (6 bases). Trimming pared 5 bases from V and 5 bases from J, leaving 16 bases between. Looked up from germline, CDR1 is SGHAT and CDR2 is FQDESV (reference sequence). The CDR3 covers 16 residues.

The J gene is TRBJ1-1, the V gene TRBV27; D is unresolved. Germline assignment: CDR1 MNHEY and CDR2 SMNVEV (reference sequence). Trimming left V 5 bases short and J 6 bases short, with 13 bases between. This CDR3 is built from 13 residues. CDR3 sequence: CASSLPHGAEAFF. The CDR3 nucleotides read TGTGCCAGCAGTCTCCCCCACGGGGCTGAAGCTTTCTTT.

The chain carries TRBV27 and TRBJ2-7; D is undetermined. Looked up from germline, CDR1 is MNHEY and CDR2 is SMNVEV (reference sequence). The CDR3 has 13 amino acids. The ends were cut back, 1 base at V and 4 bases at J, with 8 bases in the middle. CDR3 region: CASSLFRSYEQYF. CDR3 in DNA: TGTGCCAGCAGTTTATTCCGGTCATACGAGCAGTACTTC.

The genes are TRBV4-1 and TRBJ2-2; D perhaps matches TRBD1 (5 bases). This CDR3 contains 15 residues. CDR1 is MGHRA and CDR2 is YSYEKL in the germline V gene. Between the trimmed V and J ends, which lost 5 bases and 7 bases, there was a span of 17 bases. The CDR3 sequence is CASSLTRASGGELFF. The CDR3 bases are TGCGCCAGCAGCTTAACCAGGGCCTCGGGCGGGGAGCTGTTTTTT.